A single sample is the source of the 14 T cell receptor beta chains below, sequenced in a study of blood T cell repertoires in COVID-19. The assay was immunoSEQ multiplex PCR, and TCRdb's table has in-frame clones only and misses some. The repertoire holds about 39,000 clones, with 75% to 90% as singletons. The sequencing sample was made of peripheral blood. The receptors were gathered from a man aged 50-59 years with active or convalescent COVID-19.

The count of this clone is one. The chain links TRBV10-3 to TRBJ2-1, with 14 bases aligning to TRBD2. The germline CDR1 and CDR2 sequences are ENHRY and SYGVKD. With 5 bases clipped from V and 6 bases from J, the junction kept 6 bases outside the gene matches. The length of the CDR3 is 16 residues. DNA of the CDR3: TGTGCCATCAGTTCCGGGACTAGCGGGAGTCGCAATGAGCAGTTCTTC. Protein sequence: CAISSGTSGSRNEQFF.

CDR3 bases: TGTGCCAGCAGTAAAAGGATCAGGGGAGGGGTAGATACGCAGTATTTT. It is translated as CASSKRIRGGVDTQYF. The chain joins TRBV11-3 to TRBJ2-3; tentatively, D is TRBD2 (7 bases). Germline CDR1 and CDR2: SGHNT and YENEEA. CDR3 length: 16 amino acids. V gave up 6 bases and J gave up 5 bases, with 21 bases separating them.

The chain links TRBV3-1 (or the pseudogene TRBV3-2) to TRBJ2-1; maybe TRBD1 (6 bases). The CDR3 sequence is 13 residues long. Germline loops: CDR1 LGHDT, CDR2 YNNKEL (reference sequence). V dropped 0 bases and J dropped 12 bases, with 12 bases sitting between them. CDR3 sequence (DNA): TGTGCCAGCAGCCAAGATGAGGCAGGGGCGCAGTTCTTC. This codes for CASSQDEAGAQFF.

The chain couples TRBV11-2 to TRBJ1-4; tentative D call: TRBD1 (5 bases). V lost 5 bases and J lost 0, with 10 bases in between. CDR3 size: 15 residues. Per the germline V gene, CDR1 is SGHAT and CDR2 is FQNNGV. CDR3 in amino acids: CASSPQGATNEKLFF. CDR3 in DNA: TGTGCCAGCAGCCCGCAGGGCGCAACTAATGAAAAACTGTTTTTT. Drawing the rest from reference TRBV11-2 and TRBJ1-4, the complete variable domain is EAGVAQSPRYKIIEKRQSVAFWCNPISGHATLYWYQQILGQGPKLLIQFQNNGVVDDSQLPKDRFSAERLKGVDSTLKIQPAKLEDSAVYLCASSPQGATNEKLFFGSGTQLSVL.

This clone was observed a few times. V usage is TRBV28 and J usage is TRBJ1-5, with D maybe TRBD1 (6 bases). V gave up 7 bases and J gave up 6 bases, with 19 bases separating them. The germline V gene encodes CDR1 MDHEN and CDR2 SYDVKM. The CDR3 runs to 15 residues. The CDR3 protein is CASTLLVGGLQPQHF. For the CDR3, the DNA is TGTGCCAGCACCCTTCTTGTCGGGGGGCTTCAGCCCCAGCATTTT.

The V and J genes are TRBV5-1 and TRBJ2-1; 7 positions agree with TRBD2. The CDR3 consists of 14 residues. V shed 4 bases, J shed 5 bases, and the junction held 6 bases outside the gene matches. The germline V gene has CDR1 SGHRS and CDR2 YFSETQ. CDR3 DNA: TGCGCCAGCAGCATCGGGGGGACCAACAATGAGCAGTTCTTC. Encoded protein: CASSIGGTNNEQFF.

This rearrangement joins TRBV7-3 to TRBJ1-1; the match to TRBD1 covers 8 bases. The germline gives CDR1 SGHTA, CDR2 FQGTGA. The CDR3 has 13 amino acids. V shed 7 bases, J shed 3 bases, and the junction held 4 bases outside the gene matches. CDR3 sequence: CASTMDRDTEAFF. Written as DNA, the CDR3 is TGTGCCAGCACCATGGACAGGGACACTGAAGCTTTCTTT.

The chain uses TRBV6-1 and TRBJ1-6; weak D call: TRBD1 (6 bases). CDR1 MNHNS and CDR2 SASEGT come from the germline V gene. The CDR3 consists of 13 residues. Between the trimmed V and J ends, which lost 2 bases and 11 bases, there was a span of 10 bases. The CDR3 region is CASSERAGAPLHF. The CDR3, as DNA: TGTGCCAGCAGTGAACGGGCAGGGGCACCCCTCCACTTT.

The chain employs TRBV2 and TRBJ1-5, with 10 bases lining up with TRBD1. The CDR3 has 15 residues. The V and J ends lost 0 bases and 5 bases, in that order; junction bases with no gene match: 1. Germline lookup yields CDR1 SNHLY and CDR2 FYNNEI. This chain's CDR3 is CASSEAGTGDQPQHF. The CDR3 nucleotides read TGTGCCAGCAGTGAAGCGGGGACAGGGGATCAGCCCCAGCATTTT.

This sequence joins TRBV19 and TRBJ1-4; 8 bases line up with TRBD1. J was trimmed by 5 bases and V by 5 bases; bases with no gene match: 7. Germline-derived CDR1 and CDR2 are LNHDA and SQIVND (reference sequence). The CDR3 loop spans 15 amino acids. CDR3 sequence: CASSYRGTGNEKLFF. The CDR3 DNA reads TGTGCCAGTAGTTACAGGGGGACGGGGAATGAAAAACTGTTTTTT.

A single count supports this clone. J is TRBJ2-6 and V is TRBV5-1; possible D gene TRBD1, 6 bases. This CDR3 comprises 16 residues. In germline, CDR1 is SGHRS, CDR2 YFSETQ. Trimming shortened V by 3 bases and J by 2 bases, and 12 bases separated the two germline ends. CDR3 region: CASSSEDSTGANVLTF. In DNA form, the CDR3 reads TGCGCCAGCAGCTCGGAGGACAGCACTGGGGCCAACGTCCTGACTTTC.

The CDR3: CASSEGQGGETQYF. For the CDR3, the DNA is TGTGCCAGCAGTGAAGGGCAGGGAGGAGAGACCCAGTACTTC. The J gene is TRBJ2-5, the V gene TRBV2, with D perhaps matching TRBD2 (6 bases). Germline V gene data show CDR1 as SNHLY and CDR2 as FYNNEI. Trimming pared 1 base from V and 4 bases from J, leaving 10 bases between. CDR3 size: 14 residues.

The chain combines TRBV29-1 with TRBJ2-7; TRBD1 matches 9 bases. The CDR3 contains 12 residues. The V gene end was trimmed by 3 bases and the J gene end by 5 bases; junction bases not matched to a gene: 2. CDR1 SQVTM and CDR2 ANQGSEA come from the germline V gene. The CDR3 reads CSVDDRGDEQYF. The CDR3 nucleotides are TGCAGCGTTGATGACAGGGGGGACGAGCAGTACTTC.

CDR3 in amino acids: CSASGGGTGHGYTF. Here the CDR3 DNA reads TGCAGTGCTAGTGGGGGGGGAACAGGTCATGGCTACACCTTC. The J gene is TRBJ1-2, the V gene TRBV20-1, with D perhaps matching TRBD1 (5 bases). The germline CDR1 and CDR2 sequences are DFQATT and SNEGSKA (reference sequence). V lost 3 bases, J lost 6 bases, and 17 bases lay in between. The CDR3 extends over 14 amino acids.